This T cell receptor beta chain stems from a study of shared clonotypes between healthy human individuals. Notes on the study in general: Researchers found naive subsets generally carried larger estimated richness than memory subsets.

The V segment lost 8 bases and the J segment 6 bases; nucleotides outside the gene matches: 9. Germline CDR1 reads MNHEY; CDR2 reads SVGAGI. CDR3 size: 14 residues. A remark on this clone: Its antigen is unidentified.

Recent vaccinations or acute infections were absent in the healthy HIV-negative adult donors. Caucasian adults residing in Nashville, Tennessee made up all the donors. Profiling relied on immunoSEQ multiplex PCR, and the TCRdb table lists in-frame clones only, not all of them. In the table there are 1.5 million to 1.9 million clones, roughly 98% of which are singletons. The sequencing input was naive CD4+ T cells sorted from blood. Subset: CD45RA+ positively selected. The TCR originated in a man aged 25-45 years in good health. The chain uses TRBV6-5 and TRBJ1-1, with TRBD1 matching over 10 bases. CDR3 loop: CASGRTGGNPEAFF. As DNA, the CDR3 is TGTGCCAGCGGAAGGACAGGGGGAAATCCTGAAGCTTTCTTT.